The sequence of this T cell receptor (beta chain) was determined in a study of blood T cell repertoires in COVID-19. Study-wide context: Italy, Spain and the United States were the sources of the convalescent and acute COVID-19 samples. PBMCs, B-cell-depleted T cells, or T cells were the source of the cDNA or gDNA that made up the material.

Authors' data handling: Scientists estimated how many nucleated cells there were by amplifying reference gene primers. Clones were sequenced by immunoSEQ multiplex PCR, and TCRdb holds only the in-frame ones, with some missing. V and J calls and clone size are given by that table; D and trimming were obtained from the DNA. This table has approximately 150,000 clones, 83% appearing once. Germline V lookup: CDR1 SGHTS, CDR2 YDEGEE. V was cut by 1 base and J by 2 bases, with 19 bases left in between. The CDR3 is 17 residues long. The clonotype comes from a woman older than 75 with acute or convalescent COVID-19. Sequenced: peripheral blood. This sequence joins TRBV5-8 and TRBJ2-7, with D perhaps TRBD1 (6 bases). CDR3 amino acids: CASSLFFGRDTTYEQYF. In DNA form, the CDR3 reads TGTGCCAGCAGCTTGTTCTTCGGCCGGGACACCACCTACGAGCAGTACTTC.